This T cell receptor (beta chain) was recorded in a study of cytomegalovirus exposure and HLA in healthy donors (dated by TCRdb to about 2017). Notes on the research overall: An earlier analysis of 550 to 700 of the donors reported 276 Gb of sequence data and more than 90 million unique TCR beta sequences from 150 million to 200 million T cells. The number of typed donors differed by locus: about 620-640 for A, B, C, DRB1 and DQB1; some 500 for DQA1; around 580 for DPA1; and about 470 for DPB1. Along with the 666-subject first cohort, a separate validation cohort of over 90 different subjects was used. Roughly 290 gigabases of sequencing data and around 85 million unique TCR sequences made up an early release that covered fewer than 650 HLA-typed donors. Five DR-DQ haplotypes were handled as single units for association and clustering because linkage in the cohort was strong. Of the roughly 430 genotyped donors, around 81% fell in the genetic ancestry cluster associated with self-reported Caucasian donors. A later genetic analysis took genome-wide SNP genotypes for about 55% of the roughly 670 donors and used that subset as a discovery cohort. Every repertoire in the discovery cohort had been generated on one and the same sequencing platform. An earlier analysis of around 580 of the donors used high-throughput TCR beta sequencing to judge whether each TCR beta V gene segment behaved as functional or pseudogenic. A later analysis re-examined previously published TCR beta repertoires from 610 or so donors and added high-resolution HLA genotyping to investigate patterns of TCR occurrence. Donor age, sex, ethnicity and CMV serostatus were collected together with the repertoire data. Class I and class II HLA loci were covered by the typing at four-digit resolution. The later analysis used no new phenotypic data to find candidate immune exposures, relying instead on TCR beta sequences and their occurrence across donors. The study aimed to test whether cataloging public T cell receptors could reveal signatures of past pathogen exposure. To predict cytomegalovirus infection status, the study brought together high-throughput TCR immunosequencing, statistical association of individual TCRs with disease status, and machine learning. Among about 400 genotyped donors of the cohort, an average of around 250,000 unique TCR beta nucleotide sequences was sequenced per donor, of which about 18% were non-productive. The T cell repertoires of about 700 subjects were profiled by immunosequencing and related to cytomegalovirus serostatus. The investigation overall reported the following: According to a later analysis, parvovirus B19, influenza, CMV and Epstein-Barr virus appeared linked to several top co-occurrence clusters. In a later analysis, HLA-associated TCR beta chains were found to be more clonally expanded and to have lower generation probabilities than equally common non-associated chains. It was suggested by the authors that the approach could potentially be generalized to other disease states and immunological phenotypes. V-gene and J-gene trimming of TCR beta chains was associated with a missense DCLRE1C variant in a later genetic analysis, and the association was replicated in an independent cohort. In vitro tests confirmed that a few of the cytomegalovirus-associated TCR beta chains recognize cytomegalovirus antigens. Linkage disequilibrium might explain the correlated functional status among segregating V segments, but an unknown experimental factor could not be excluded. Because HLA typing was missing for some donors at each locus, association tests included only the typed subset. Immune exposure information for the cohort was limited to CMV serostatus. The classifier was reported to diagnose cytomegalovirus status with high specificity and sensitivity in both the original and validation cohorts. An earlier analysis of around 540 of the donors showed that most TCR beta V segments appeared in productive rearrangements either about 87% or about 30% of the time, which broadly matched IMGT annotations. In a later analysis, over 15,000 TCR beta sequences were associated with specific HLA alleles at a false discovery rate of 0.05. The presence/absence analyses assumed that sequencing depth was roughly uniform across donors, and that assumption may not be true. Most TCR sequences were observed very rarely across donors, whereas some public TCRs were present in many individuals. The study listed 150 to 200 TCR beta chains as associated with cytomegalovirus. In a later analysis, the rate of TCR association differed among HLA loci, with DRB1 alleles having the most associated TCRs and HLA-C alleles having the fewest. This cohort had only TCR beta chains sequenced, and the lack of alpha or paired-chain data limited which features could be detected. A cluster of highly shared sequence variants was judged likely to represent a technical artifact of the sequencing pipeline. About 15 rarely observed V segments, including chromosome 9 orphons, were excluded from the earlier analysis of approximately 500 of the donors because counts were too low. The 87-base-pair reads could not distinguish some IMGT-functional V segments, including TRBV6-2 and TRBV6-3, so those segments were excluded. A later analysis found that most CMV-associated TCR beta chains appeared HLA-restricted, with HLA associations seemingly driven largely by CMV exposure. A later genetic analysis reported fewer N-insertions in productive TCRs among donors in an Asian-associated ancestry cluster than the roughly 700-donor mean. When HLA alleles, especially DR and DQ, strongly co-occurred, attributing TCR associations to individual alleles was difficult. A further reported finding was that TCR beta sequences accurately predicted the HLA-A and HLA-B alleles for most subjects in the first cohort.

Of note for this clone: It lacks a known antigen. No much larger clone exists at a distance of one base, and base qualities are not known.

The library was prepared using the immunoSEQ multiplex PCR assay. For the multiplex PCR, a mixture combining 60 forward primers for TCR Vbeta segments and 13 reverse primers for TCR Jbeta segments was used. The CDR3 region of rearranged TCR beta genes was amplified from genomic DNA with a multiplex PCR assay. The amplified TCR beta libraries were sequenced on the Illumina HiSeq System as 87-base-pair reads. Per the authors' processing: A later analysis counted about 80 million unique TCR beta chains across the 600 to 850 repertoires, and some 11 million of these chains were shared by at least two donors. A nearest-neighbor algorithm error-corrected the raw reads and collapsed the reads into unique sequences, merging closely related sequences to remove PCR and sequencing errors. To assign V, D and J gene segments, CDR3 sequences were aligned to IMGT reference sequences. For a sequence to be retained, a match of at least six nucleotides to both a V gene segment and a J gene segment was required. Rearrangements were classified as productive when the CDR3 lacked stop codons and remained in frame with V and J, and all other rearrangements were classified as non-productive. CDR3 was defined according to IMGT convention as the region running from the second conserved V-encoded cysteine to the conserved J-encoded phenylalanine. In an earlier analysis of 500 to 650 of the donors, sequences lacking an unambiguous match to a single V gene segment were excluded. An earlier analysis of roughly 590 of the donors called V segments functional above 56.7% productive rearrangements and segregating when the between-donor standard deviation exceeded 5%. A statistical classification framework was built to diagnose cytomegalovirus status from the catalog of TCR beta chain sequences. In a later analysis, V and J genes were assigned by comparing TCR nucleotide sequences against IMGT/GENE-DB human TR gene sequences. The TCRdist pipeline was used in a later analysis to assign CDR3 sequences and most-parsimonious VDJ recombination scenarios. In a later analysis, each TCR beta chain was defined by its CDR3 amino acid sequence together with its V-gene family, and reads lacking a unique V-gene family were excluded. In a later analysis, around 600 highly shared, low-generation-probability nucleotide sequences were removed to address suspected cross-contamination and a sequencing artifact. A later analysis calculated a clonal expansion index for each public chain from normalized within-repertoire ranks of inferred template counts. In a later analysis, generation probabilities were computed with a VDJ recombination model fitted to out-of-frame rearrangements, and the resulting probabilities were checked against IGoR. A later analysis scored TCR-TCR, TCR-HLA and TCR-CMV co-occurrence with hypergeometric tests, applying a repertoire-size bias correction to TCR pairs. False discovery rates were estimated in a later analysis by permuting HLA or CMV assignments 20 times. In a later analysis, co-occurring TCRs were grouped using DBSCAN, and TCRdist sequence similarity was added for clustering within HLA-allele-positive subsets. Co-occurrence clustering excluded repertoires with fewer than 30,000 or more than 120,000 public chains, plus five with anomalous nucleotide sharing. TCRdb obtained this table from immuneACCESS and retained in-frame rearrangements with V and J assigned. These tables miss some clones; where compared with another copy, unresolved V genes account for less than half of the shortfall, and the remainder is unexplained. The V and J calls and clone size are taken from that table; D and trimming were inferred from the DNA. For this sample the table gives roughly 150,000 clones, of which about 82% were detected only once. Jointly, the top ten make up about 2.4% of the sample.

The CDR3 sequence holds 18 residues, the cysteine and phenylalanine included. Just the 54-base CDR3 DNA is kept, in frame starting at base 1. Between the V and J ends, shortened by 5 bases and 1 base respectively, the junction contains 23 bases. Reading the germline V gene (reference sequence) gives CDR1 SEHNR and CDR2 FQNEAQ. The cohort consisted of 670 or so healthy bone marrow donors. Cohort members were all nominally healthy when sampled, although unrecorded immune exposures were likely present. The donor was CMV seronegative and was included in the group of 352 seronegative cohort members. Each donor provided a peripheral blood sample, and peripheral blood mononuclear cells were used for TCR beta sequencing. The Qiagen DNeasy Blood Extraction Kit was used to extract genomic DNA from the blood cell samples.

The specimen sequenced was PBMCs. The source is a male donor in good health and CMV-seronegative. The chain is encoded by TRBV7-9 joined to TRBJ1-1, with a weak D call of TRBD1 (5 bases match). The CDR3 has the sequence CASSLDLGGVARNTEAFF. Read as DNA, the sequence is TGTGCCAGCAGCCTAGATCTGGGGGGGGTGGCGAGGAACACTGAAGCTTTCTTT.